These 8 T cell receptor beta chains originate from one sample sequenced in a study of T cells in Graves' hyperthyroidism and ophthalmopathy. Amplified TCR beta CDR3 regions derived from RNA transcripts. The HTBI primer set drove a first-round RT-PCR of the TCR CDR3. TCRdb reprocessed the multiplex PCR reads with MiXCR, giving one entry per CDR3 protein. The sample records around 450,000 distinct CDR3 sequences, about 13% being singletons. Material: blood. These receptors were collected from a woman under 30 with Graves' hyperthyroidism.

A few counts support this clonotype. V and J are TRBV4-2 and TRBJ1-2, with D possibly matching TRBD1 (5 bases). CDR3 size: 14 residues. Germline values: CDR1 LGHNA, CDR2 YNFKEQ. The V end lost 0 bases, the J end lost 8 bases, and 13 bases lay between the germline ends. DNA of the CDR3: TGTGCCAGCAGCCAAGAAAGCTCCGGGGCAGGCTACACCTTC. As protein: CASSQESSGAGYTF.

This clonotype was found many times. The gene calls are TRBV19 and TRBJ1-1, with TRBD1 matching over 10 bases. Germline lookup yields CDR1 LNHDA and CDR2 SQIVND (reference sequence). The CDR3 extends over 20 amino acids. The V gene end was trimmed by 4 bases and the J gene end by 1 base; junction bases not matched to a gene: 18. The CDR3 coding sequence is TGTGCCAGTAGTAGATCTTCCCGGGACAGGGGTATACGGGGGAACACTGAAGCTTTCTTT. Protein product: CASSRSSRDRGIRGNTEAFF. The complete variable domain, with remaining parts taken from reference TRBV19 and TRBJ1-1, reads DGGITQSPKYLFRKEGQNVTLSCEQNLNHDAMYWYRQDPGQGLRLIYYSQIVNDFQKGDIAEGYSVSREKKESFPLTVTSAQKNPTAFYLCASSRSSRDRGIRGNTEAFFGQGTRLTVV.

The rearrangement links TRBV4-1 to TRBJ2-7, with TRBD2 matching 8 bases. V lost 1 base and J lost 6; bases outside the gene matches: 8. Germline V gene data show CDR1 as MGHRA and CDR2 as YSYEKL. This CDR3 spans 15 amino acids. The CDR3 reads CASSQVSGGGLEQYF. The CDR3 DNA reads TGCGCCAGCAGCCAAGTATCCGGGGGGGGGCTCGAGCAGTACTTC.

Ten or more counts support this clonotype. This chain uses TRBV28 with TRBJ1-4; 8 nucleotides align to TRBD1. Germline V gene lookup returns CDR1 MDHEN and CDR2 SYDVKM. With V trimmed by 6 bases and J by 7 bases, 7 bases remained unmatched. There are 14 residues in the CDR3. Here the CDR3 DNA reads TGTGCCAGCAGGCGAAAAACAGGGGGTGAAAAACTGTTTTTT. As protein: CASRRKTGGEKLFF.

Ten or more counts support this clonotype. As DNA, the CDR3 is TGTGCCAGCTCCCAACCGACTAGCGGGAGTCGATACGAGCAGTACTTC. It translates to CASSQPTSGSRYEQYF. The genes are TRBV18 and TRBJ2-7; TRBD2 agrees at 12 bases. With 6 bases clipped from V and 4 bases from J, the junction kept 10 bases outside the gene matches. The CDR3 has 16 residues. Germline V gene data show CDR1 as KGHSH and CDR2 as LQKENI.

Many counts were recorded for this clonotype. This chain connects TRBV7-9 to TRBJ2-3; no definite D call. Trimming shortened V by 5 bases and J by 6 bases, and 12 bases separated the two germline ends. The CDR3 extends over 13 amino acids. The germline gives CDR1 SEHNR, CDR2 FQNEAQ (reference sequence). The CDR3 DNA sequence: TGTGCCAGCAGCCCGGCCGGTGGGGATACGCAGTATTTT. Protein: CASSPAGGDTQYF.

This clonotype was counted only a few times. This chain uses TRBV27 with TRBJ1-4, with 8 bases aligning to TRBD1. The CDR3 is made up of 15 amino acids. With V trimmed by 6 bases and J by 7 bases, 10 bases remained unmatched. Looked up from germline, CDR1 is MNHEY and CDR2 is SMNVEV (reference sequence). CDR3 DNA: TGTGCCAGCAGCCCGAGGACAGGGTGGGGTGAAAAACTGTTTTTT. This codes for CASSPRTGWGEKLFF.

This chain uses TRBV29-1 with TRBJ1-1; 7 nucleotides line up with TRBD1. Germline V CDR1 and CDR2: SQVTM, ANQGSEA. V shed 4 bases and J 2 bases; nucleotides not matched to a gene: 16. The CDR3 runs 17 residues. CDR3 coding DNA: TGCAGCGTTGGCCCGGGGAGCGGGACAGCGAAAAACACTGAAGCTTTCTTT. The encoded protein is CSVGPGSGTAKNTEAFF.